This TCR beta chain stems from a study of TIL therapy for anti-PD-1-resistant metastatic lung cancer. For the study at large: Most patients had lung adenocarcinoma.

Time point here: pre-treatment sample, taken before nivolumab and TIL therapy. This was the immunoSEQ v3 assay. Repertoires were generated with immunoSEQ multiplex PCR, while TCRdb's copy carries only in-frame clones and drops some. The profile shows some 46,000 clones, around 79% of them singletons. The CDR3 sequence is 15 residues long. Losses at the gene ends were 0 bases for V and 1 base for J; bases not matched to a gene: 0. The V gene's germline CDR1 is SGHTS and CDR2 YDEGEE. The J gene is TRBJ2-7, the V gene TRBV5-8; 11 nucleotides align to TRBD1. The source was blood, collected at baseline. The receptor comes from a man between 65 and 80 years old with non-small cell lung cancer. DNA for the CDR3: TGTGCCAGCAGCTTGGGGGACAGGGGGTCCTACGAGCAGTACTTC. Its translation: CASSLGDRGSYEQYF.